Each of the 7 T cell receptor beta chains below was sequenced from the same sample in a study of blood T cells in healthy people across ages. Together with a sample-barcoded 5' primer, a J-beta primer mix was included in a second PCR lasting roughly 6 to 12 cycles. TCRdb reprocessed the 5' RACE reads via MiXCR and lists one record per CDR3 protein. The sample has over 600,000 distinct CDR3 sequences, 45% to 70% seen once. Sequencing was carried out using blood. These receptors came from a man in his forties in good health.

The gene calls are TRBV20-1 and TRBJ2-7; 8 positions match TRBD1. This CDR3 contains 18 residues. Unmatched junction bases numbered 26, after V lost 6 bases and J lost 7 bases. From germline, CDR1 is DFQATT and CDR2 SNEGSKA (reference sequence). CDR3 bases: TGCAGTGCCCCAATCCCGGAACAGGGGGAAATCTGGGACAATGAGCAGTACTTC. Protein: CSAPIPEQGEIWDNEQYF.

This clonotype was observed a few times. The chain links TRBV12-3 or TRBV12-4 to TRBJ2-7; D possibly corresponds to TRBD1 (6 bases). Trimming cost V 0 bases and J 5 bases, with 11 bases left between them. This CDR3 spans 14 amino acids. In nucleotides, the CDR3 is TGTGCCAGCAGTTTAGCAGCAGGGGTAGACGAGCAGTACTTC. Its protein product is CASSLAAGVDEQYF.

This clonotype was observed a handful of times. V and J are TRBV10-2 and TRBJ2-7; 9 bases agree with TRBD2. The CDR3 consists of 15 residues. The germline gives CDR1 WSHSY, CDR2 SAAADI. Trimming at V came to 1 base and at J to 1 base, leaving 2 bases not matched to a gene. Here the CDR3 reads CASSELAGASYEQYF. In DNA, the CDR3 is TGCGCCAGCAGTGAGTTAGCGGGAGCTTCCTACGAGCAGTACTTC.

The chain carries TRBV20-1 and TRBJ2-5; D is unclear. The DNA end is a closer match to TRBJ2-7, so the J assignment may be wrong. The CDR3 covers 13 residues. From germline, CDR1 is DFQATT and CDR2 SNEGSKA (reference sequence). The CDR3 bases are TGCAGTGCTGCACCGGGCGCCGTGGGCGAGCAGTACTTC. It translates to CSAAPGAVGEQYF.

This clonotype was counted a few times. V usage is TRBV24-1 and J usage is TRBJ2-5, with TRBD2 as a possible D gene (6 bases). The V gene lost 6 bases and the J gene lost 2 bases, with 21 bases spanning the gap. Germline CDR1 KGHDR, CDR2 SFDVKD. The CDR3 spans 17 residues. CDR3 sequence: CATSPTGGTEPQETQYF. The CDR3 DNA is TGTGCCACCAGTCCTACCGGGGGAACGGAGCCTCAAGAGACCCAGTACTTC.

This clonotype was seen more than once but under ten times. The J gene is TRBJ2-3, the V gene TRBV3-1; 8 positions agree with TRBD1. V dropped 6 bases and J dropped 2; count of bases not matched to a gene: 7. The CDR3 consists of 15 residues. The germline V gene has CDR1 LGHDT and CDR2 YNNKEL (reference sequence). CDR3 nucleotides: TGTGCCAGCAGTCCCGGGACAGGATCCACAGATACGCAGTATTTT. Translated, it gives CASSPGTGSTDTQYF.

The chain combines TRBV5-1 with TRBJ1-2; D unresolved. V lost 4 bases and J lost 4, with 14 bases in between. From germline, CDR1 is SGHRS and CDR2 YFSETQ. The CDR3 consists of 14 residues. The CDR3 DNA is TGCGCCAGCAGCCTGGAGCACGGACGCTATGGCTACACCTTC. This encodes CASSLEHGRYGYTF.